These T cell receptor beta chains were read from a single sample in a study of T cells in Graves' hyperthyroidism and ophthalmopathy. A single record per CDR3 protein comes from TCRdb applying MiXCR to the multiplex PCR reads. The top ten clones hold about 11% of a sample with 450,000 to 550,000 distinct CDR3 sequences, about 24% of them seen once. The material sequenced was blood. All receptors derive from a woman aged 25 to 39 with Graves' ophthalmopathy. CDR3s include the opening cysteine and the closing phenylalanine or tryptophan. The D gene is left open where the match is weak. The size of a clone is reported for some rows only, either as once, few or many, or as a class for expanded clones.

NA,TRBD2,TRBJ2-7,15,TRBV7-6,TGTGCCAGCAGCCAAAGACTAGCGGGGGGCGGCGAGCAGTACTTC,CASSQRLAGGGEQYF
NA,NA,TRBJ2-5,16,TRBV28,TGTGCCAGCAGCCAACCAAGGAGACAGATTCAAGAGACCCAGTACTTC,CASSQPRRQIQETQYF
NA,NA,TRBJ1-2,17,TRBV6-1,TGTGCCAGCAGTGAAGCTTTGGTCTGGGACATCGCCTATGGCTACACCTTC,CASSEALVWDIAYGYTF
many,TRBD1,TRBJ1-1,17,TRBV12-3/TRBV12-4,TGTGCCAGCAGTTTAGCGGCTTGGACAGGGCTGAACACTGAAGCTTTCTTT,CASSLAAWTGLNTEAFF
NA,TRBD1,TRBJ1-2,15,TRBV28,TGTGCCAGCAGTCGGAGGGGACAGGGGTTTCAGGGCTACACCTTC,CASSRRGQGFQGYTF
many,NA,TRBJ2-2,13,TRBV11-2,TGTGCCAGCAGCCCGTTTACGACCGGGGAGCTGTTTTTT,CASSPFTTGELFF
NA,NA,TRBJ2-2,19,TRBV7-6,TGTGCCAGCACTCTAAGGGGATCGGGCGGGACAGTGAACACCGGGGAGCTGTTTTTT,CASTLRGSGGTVNTGELFF
NA,TRBD1,TRBJ2-5,15,TRBV18,TGTGCCAGCTCACCGGGGACAGGGGGCGGAGAGACCGAGTACTTC,CASSPGTGGGETEYF
many,NA,TRBJ1-1,15,TRBV6-5,TGTGCCAGCAGTTACTCTGGACGGAGGAACACTGAAGCTTTCTTT,CASSYSGRRNTEAFF
few,NA,TRBJ1-1,16,TRBV12-3/TRBV12-4,TGTGCCAGCAGCCCGTCATCCTGGGCAGGGGACACTGAAGCTTTCTTT,CASSPSSWAGDTEAFF
many,TRBD2,TRBJ2-5,14,TRBV7-9,TGTGCCAGCAGCCACGGGGGGGGCCAAGAGACCCAGTACTTC,CASSHGGGQETQYF
few,NA,TRBJ1-1,17,TRBV11-1,TGTGCCAGCAGGCCAATCATTGACAGATACGCGACCACTGAAGCTTTCTTT,CASRPIIDRYATTEAFF
many,NA,TRBJ1-5,13,TRBV7-2,TGTGCCAGCAGCTTAGAAACGTACAGGGCCCAGCATTTT,CASSLETYRAQHF
few,NA,TRBJ1-5,15,TRBV19,TGTGCCAGTAGCGTTACAGGGAGCAGCAATCAGCCCCAGCATTTT,CASSVTGSSNQPQHF
many,TRBD1,TRBJ1-5,15,TRBV19,TGTGCCAGTAGTATAGAGGCGACAGGGTGGCAGCCCCAGCATTTT,CASSIEATGWQPQHF
many,NA,TRBJ1-5,15,TRBV2,TGTGCCAGCAGTGAAACAGGACCCTCCAATCAGCCCCAGCATTTT,CASSETGPSNQPQHF
NA,NA,TRBJ1-1,15,TRBV18,TGTGCCAGCTCACTACAGGGCGGGCGCGACACTGAAGCTTTCTTT,CASSLQGGRDTEAFF
few,NA,TRBJ1-2,12,TRBV6-1,TGTGCCACCACAGGGTTAAACTATGGCTACACCTTC,CATTGLNYGYTF
many,TRBD2,TRBJ2-3,18,TRBV6-2/TRBV6-3,TGTGCCAGCAGTTATAGGCTAGCGGGGGCATATCGCACAGATACGCAGTATTTT,CASSYRLAGAYRTDTQYF
many,TRBD1,TRBJ1-5,16,TRBV19,TGTGCCAGTAGCGACAAGGACAGGTATACCATCCAGCCCCAGCATTTT,CASSDKDRYTIQPQHF
many,NA,TRBJ1-1,13,TRBV10-3,TGTGCCATCAGTGTACAGGGTTACACTGAAGCTTTCTTT,CAISVQGYTEAFF
many,TRBD1,TRBJ2-5,14,TRBV20-1,TGCAGTGCTAGACTGGGACAGGGTTGGGAGACCCAGTACTTC,CSARLGQGWETQYF
many,NA,TRBJ1-2,15,TRBV6-1,TGTGCCAGCAGTGAAGCTCGAGACGCGAGCTATGGCTACACCTTC,CASSEARDASYGYTF
many,TRBD1,TRBJ1-5,17,TRBV2,TGTGCCAGCAGTGAAGTGGTGAGGGGACAGGAGTGGCAGCCCCAGCATTTT,CASSEVVRGQEWQPQHF
many,NA,TRBJ1-5,15,TRBV2,TGTGCCAGCAGTGTCAGCCAGGCACTCAATCAGCCCCAGCATTTT,CASSVSQALNQPQHF
many,NA,TRBJ2-2,15,TRBV4-1,TGCGCCAGCAGCCAAGATCCGCTGGGCACCGGGGAGCTGTTTTTT,CASSQDPLGTGELFF
many,NA,TRBJ1-5,15,TRBV10-3,TGTGCCATCAGTTTAGAGGGACCGGGACCTCAGCCCCAGCATTTT,CAISLEGPGPQPQHF
few,NA,TRBJ1-1,15,TRBV30,TGTGCCTGGAGTGAGAGTAAATTGTCTACAGGGGAAGCTTTCTTT,CAWSESKLSTGEAFF
NA,TRBD1,TRBJ1-5,14,TRBV12-3/TRBV12-4,TGTGCCAGCAGATCGGGACAGCTCAATCAGCCCCAGCATTTT,CASRSGQLNQPQHF
many,NA,TRBJ1-1,15,TRBV19,TGTGCCAGTAGTATTGGGGGGGCGCCGGGAACTGAAGCTTTCTTT,CASSIGGAPGTEAFF
few,NA,TRBJ2-3,17,TRBV14,TGTGCCAGCAGCCAAGTCGGGGCCGTCCAACCCACAGATACGCAGTATTTT,CASSQVGAVQPTDTQYF
NA,NA,TRBJ1-6,14,TRBV6-5,TGTGCCAGCAGTTACTCGGGGACAACTTCACCCCTCCACTTT,CASSYSGTTSPLHF
NA,NA,TRBJ1-1,17,TRBV11-1,TGTGCCAGCAGCTTATCTCGTTGGGGAATGGAGAACACTGAAGCTTTCTTT,CASSLSRWGMENTEAFF
few,TRBD2,TRBJ2-2,17,TRBV9,TGTGCCAGCAGCGTAGGGATAGGAGCGGGGGACACCGGGGAGCTGTTTTTT,CASSVGIGAGDTGELFF
many,TRBD2,TRBJ2-5,18,TRBV28,TGTGCCAGCTCTAGGAGGCTAGCGGGGGGCCGTACCCAAGAGACCCAGTACTTC,CASSRRLAGGRTQETQYF
NA,TRBD1,TRBJ1-3,15,TRBV6-1,TGTGCCAGCAGGAGGACAGGGACCTCTGGAAACACCATATATTTT,CASRRTGTSGNTIYF
many,NA,TRBJ1-5,14,TRBV12-3/TRBV12-4,TGTGCCAGCAGTTTTGGAGGGGTTACTCAGCCCCAGCATTTT,CASSFGGVTQPQHF
many,NA,TRBJ1-3,16,TRBV27,TGTGCCAGCAGTTTCGACGGGAGGGTTTCTGGAAACACCATATATTTT,CASSFDGRVSGNTIYF
NA,NA,TRBJ1-2,14,TRBV27,TGTGCCAGCAGTCCCAATACCGGGACAAATGGCTACACCTTC,CASSPNTGTNGYTF
many,TRBD1,TRBJ1-2,15,TRBV2,TGTGCCAGCAGGACAGGGCCTCGAACGATCTATGGCTACACCTTC,CASRTGPRTIYGYTF
NA,TRBD2,TRBJ2-5,18,TRBV28,TGTGCCAGCAGTTTAGGGTTGGCTAGCGGGAGGGCCCGGGAGACCCAGTACTTC,CASSLGLASGRARETQYF
many,TRBD2,TRBJ2-7,15,TRBV3-1,TGTGCCAGCAGCTCAGCGGGACTAGCGGCCTGGGAGCAGTACTTC,CASSSAGLAAWEQYF
NA,TRBD1,TRBJ1-1,13,TRBV2,TGTGCCAGCAGGGGGACAGGGGGCTGGGAAGCTTTCTTT,CASRGTGGWEAFF
NA,TRBD1,TRBJ1-1,14,TRBV5-1,TGCGCCAGCAGGTCGGGACAGGGGGAAGGTGAAGCTTTCTTT,CASRSGQGEGEAFF
NA,NA,TRBJ1-5,12,TRBV12-3/TRBV12-4,TGTGCCAGCAGCCCAACGCCGGAGCCCCAGCATTTT,CASSPTPEPQHF